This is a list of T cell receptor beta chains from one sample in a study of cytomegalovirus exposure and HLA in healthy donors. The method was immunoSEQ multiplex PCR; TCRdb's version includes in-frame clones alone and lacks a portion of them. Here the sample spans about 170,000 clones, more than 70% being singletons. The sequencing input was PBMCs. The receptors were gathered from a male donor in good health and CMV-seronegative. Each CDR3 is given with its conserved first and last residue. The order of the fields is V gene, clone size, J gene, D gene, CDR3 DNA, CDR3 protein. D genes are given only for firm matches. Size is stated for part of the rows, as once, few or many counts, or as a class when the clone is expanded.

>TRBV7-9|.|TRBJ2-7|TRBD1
TGTTCCAGCAGCTTTGTTTTGGGACAGGGTGGCTACGAGCAGTACTTC
CSSSFVLGQGGYEQYF
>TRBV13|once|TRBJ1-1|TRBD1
TGTGCCAGCAGCTCGGACAGGGAGATGTATACAGCTGAAGCTTTCTTT
CASSSDREMYTAEAFF
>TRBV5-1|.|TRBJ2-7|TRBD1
TGCGCCAGCAGCGAGGGACAGCCCTACGAGCAGTACTTC
CASSEGQPYEQYF
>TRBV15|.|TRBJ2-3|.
TGTGCCACCAGCAGAGTCCCCCTCACAGATACGCAGTATTTT
CATSRVPLTDTQYF
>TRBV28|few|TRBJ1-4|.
TGTGCCAGCATTAATCGGGGGGGAGGGGAAAAACTGTTTTTT
CASINRGGGEKLFF
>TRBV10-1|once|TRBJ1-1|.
TGCGCCAGCCGGGTTTCTTGGAACACTGAAGCTTTCTTT
CASRVSWNTEAFF
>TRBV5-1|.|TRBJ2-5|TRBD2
TGCGCCAGCAGCCCGGGGGAGGGCCTCACCCAGTACTTC
CASSPGEGLTQYF
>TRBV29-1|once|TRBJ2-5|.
TGCAGCGTTGGAGGTTTACTCCGCCAAGAGACCCAGTACTTC
CSVGGLLRQETQYF
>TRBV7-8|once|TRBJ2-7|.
TGTGCCAGCAGCATATTAACAGGTTCCTACGAGCAGTACTTC
CASSILTGSYEQYF
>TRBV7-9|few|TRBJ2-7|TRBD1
TGTGCCAGCAGCCACACCAGGACAGGGGAGATTCCCTACGAGCAGTACTTC
CASSHTRTGEIPYEQYF
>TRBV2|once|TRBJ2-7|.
TGTGCCAGCAGTGAAGCTCATGGGACACCGTACGAGCAGTACTTC
CASSEAHGTPYEQYF
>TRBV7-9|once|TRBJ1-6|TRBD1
TGTGCCAGCAGCCGATGGACAGGGGATAATTCACCCCTCCACTTT
CASSRWTGDNSPLHF
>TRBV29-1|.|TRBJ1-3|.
TGCAGCGTTGCAACAGCCTCTGGAAACACCATATATTTT
CSVATASGNTIYF
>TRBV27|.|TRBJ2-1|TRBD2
TGTGCCAGCAGGGGGTTAGCGGGAGCCCATCCATACAATGAGCAGTTCTTC
CASRGLAGAHPYNEQFF
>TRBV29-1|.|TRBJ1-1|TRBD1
TGCAGCGTTGAAGACCGGGGACAGATGAGCCCCGAAGCTTTCTTT
CSVEDRGQMSPEAFF
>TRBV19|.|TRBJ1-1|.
TGTGCCAGTACCCCCTTGGGCCGATCTGAAGCTTTCTTT
CASTPLGRSEAFF
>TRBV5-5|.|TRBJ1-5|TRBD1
TGTGCCAGCAGACCAACAGGGGGCGGTCAGCCCCAGCATTTT
CASRPTGGGQPQHF
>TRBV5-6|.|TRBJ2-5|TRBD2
TGTGCCAGCAGCCCCGGGGGGAAAGAGACCCAGTACTTC
CASSPGGKETQYF
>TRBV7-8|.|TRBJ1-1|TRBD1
TGTGCCAGCAGGCAGGGGGTTTTCACTGAAGCTTTCTTT
CASRQGVFTEAFF
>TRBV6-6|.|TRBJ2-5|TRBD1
TGTGCCAGCGCCGACAGGGGCCAAGAGACCCAGTACTTC
CASADRGQETQYF
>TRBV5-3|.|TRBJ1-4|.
TGTGCCAGAAGCTTGTGGCAACGGGATGAAAAACTGTTTTTT
CARSLWQRDEKLFF
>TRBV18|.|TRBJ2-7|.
TGTGCCAGCTCACCACCGACTCTCAGGGAGGCGGGTTTGTACTTC
CASSPPTLREAGLYF
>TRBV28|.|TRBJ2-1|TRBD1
TGTGCCAGCAGTACCTCAACCGGGACAGGGCGTTACAATGAGCAGTTCTTC
CASSTSTGTGRYNEQFF
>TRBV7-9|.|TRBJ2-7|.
TGTGCCAGCAGCTTAGCGCTCGGCAGGACCTACGAGCAGTACTTC
CASSLALGRTYEQYF
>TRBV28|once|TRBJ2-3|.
TGTGCCAGCAACCCAAGATGGGGAGGGGGGGCAGAGACCACAGATACGCAGTATTTT
CASNPRWGGGAETTDTQYF
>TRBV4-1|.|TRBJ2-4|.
TGCGCCAGCAGCCCAAAGAGGGCGGGGGCGCCTAACATTCAGTACTTC
CASSPKRAGAPNIQYF
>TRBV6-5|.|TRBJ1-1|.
TGTGCCAGCAGTTACTCGATGGCAGTGGGGGGCACTGAAGCTTTCTTT
CASSYSMAVGGTEAFF
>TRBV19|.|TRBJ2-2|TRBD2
TGTGCCACCATGGATGGGGGGAGCGGGAGCCTAGGCGCCGGGGAGCTGTTTTTT
CATMDGGSGSLGAGELFF
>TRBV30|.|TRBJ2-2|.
TGTGCCTGGTTGGAGTTTTTGAACACCGGGGAGCTGTTTTTT
CAWLEFLNTGELFF
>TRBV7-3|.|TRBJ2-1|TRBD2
TGTGCCAGCAGCTTAAGTAGCGGGAGAGGGGCTGACAATGAGCAGTTCTTC
CASSLSSGRGADNEQFF
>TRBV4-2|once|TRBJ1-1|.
TGTGCCAGCAGCCAAGAAGACAGCCCCGGTGAAGCTTTCTTT
CASSQEDSPGEAFF
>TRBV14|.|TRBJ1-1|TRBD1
TGTGCCAGCAGCGGACGAAGACAGGGGGTTTTCACTGAAGCTTTCTTT
CASSGRRQGVFTEAFF
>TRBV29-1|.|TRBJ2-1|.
TGCAGCGTAAAAGCGGTCTTAAGGGGGGAGCAGTTCTTC
CSVKAVLRGEQFF
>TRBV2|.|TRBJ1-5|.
TGTGCCAGCAGTCCAACACCAGGGAATCAGCCCCAGCATTTT
CASSPTPGNQPQHF
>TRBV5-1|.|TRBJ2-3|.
TGCGCCAGTACCGTACAGGGCTCCACAGATACGCAGTATTTT
CASTVQGSTDTQYF
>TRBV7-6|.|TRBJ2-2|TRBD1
TGTGCCAGCAGCTCAGACAGGGCCCAAAAGGACCCGAACACCGGGGAGCTGTTTTTT
CASSSDRAQKDPNTGELFF
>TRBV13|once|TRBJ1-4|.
TGTGCCAGCAGCTTAGGACAGTCCGAAAAACTGTTTTTT
CASSLGQSEKLFF
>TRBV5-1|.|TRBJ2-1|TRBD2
TGCGCCAGCAGCCCCGGGACTAGCGGGAACAATGAGCAGTTCTTC
CASSPGTSGNNEQFF
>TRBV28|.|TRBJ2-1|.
TGTGCCAGCAGTTTAAGGGCGGGACCTGCCTACAATGAGCAGTTCTTC
CASSLRAGPAYNEQFF
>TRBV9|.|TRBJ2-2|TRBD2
TGTGCCAGCAGCGTAACTCTAGCGGGAACAAACACCGGGGAGCTGTTTTTT
CASSVTLAGTNTGELFF
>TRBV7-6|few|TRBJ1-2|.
TGTGCCAGCAGCTTAGCGGACACTCCCCGGACTGGCTACACCTTC
CASSLADTPRTGYTF
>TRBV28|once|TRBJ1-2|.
TGTGCCAGCAGTTTCAGGCCCTATGGCTACACCTTC
CASSFRPYGYTF
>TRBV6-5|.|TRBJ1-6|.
TGTGCCAGCAGTTACGCAGGGAATTCACCCCTCCACTTT
CASSYAGNSPLHF
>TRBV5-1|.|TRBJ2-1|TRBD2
TGCGCCAGCAATCTGGGAGGGCCGCTGGAGGAGCAGTTCTTC
CASNLGGPLEEQFF
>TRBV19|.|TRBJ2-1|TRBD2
TGTGCCAGTAGTAGACTAGCGGGAGGGGTGCTGTTCTTC
CASSRLAGGVLFF
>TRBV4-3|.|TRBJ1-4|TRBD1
TGCGCCAGCAGCCAAGCCGGGACAGCACTTGCAACTAATGAAAAACTGTTTTTT
CASSQAGTALATNEKLFF
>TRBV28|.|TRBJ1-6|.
TGTGCCAGCAGTTGGAGGGGGGGTTGGTCACCCCTCCACTTT
CASSWRGGWSPLHF